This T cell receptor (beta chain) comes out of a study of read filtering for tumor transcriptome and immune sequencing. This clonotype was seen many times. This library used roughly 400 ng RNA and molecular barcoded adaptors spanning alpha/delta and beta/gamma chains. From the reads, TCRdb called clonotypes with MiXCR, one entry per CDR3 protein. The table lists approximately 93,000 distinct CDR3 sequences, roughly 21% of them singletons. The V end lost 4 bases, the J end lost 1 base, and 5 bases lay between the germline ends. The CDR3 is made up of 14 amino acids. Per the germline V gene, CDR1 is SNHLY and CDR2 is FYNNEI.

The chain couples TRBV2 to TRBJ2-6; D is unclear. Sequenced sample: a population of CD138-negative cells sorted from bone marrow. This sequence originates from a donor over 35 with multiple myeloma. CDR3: CASSVGSGANVLTF. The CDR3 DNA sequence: TGTGCCAGCAGTGTGGGTTCTGGGGCCAACGTCCTGACTTTC.